One TCR beta chain is described in this entry. What it binds is not known. The ends lost 0 bases at V and 3 bases at J; junction bases unmatched: 5. The CDR3 runs to 16 residues. Germline CDR1 reads SGDLS; CDR2 reads YYNGEE. The table came from immunoSEQ multiplex PCR; TCRdb's copy has only in-frame clones and leaves some out. The data contain tens of thousands of clones, 65% to 90% of them singletons. The data originate from a study of OX40 agonist ivuxolimab in advanced cancers. Study context: Three patients, one with hepatocellular carcinoma and two with cutaneous melanoma, achieved partial responses. Study-level points and caveats: Researchers did not determine the expanded peripheral T cells' antigen specificity. Clonal expansion among partial responders at 0.1-3.0 mg/kg ranked near the lowest.

The receptor was isolated from an adult with an advanced solid tumor such as melanoma, head and neck, liver or kidney cancer. This material consisted of CD4+ or CD8+ T cells sorted from blood, taken in a trial of the OX40 agonist ivuxolimab. The chain has TRBV9 and TRBJ2-2; 7 bases map to TRBD2. In DNA form, the CDR3 reads TGTGCCAGCAGCGTAGACGCTAGCGGATACACCGGGGAGCTGTTTTTT. It is translated as CASSVDASGYTGELFF.